This T cell receptor beta chain comes out of a study of blood T cell repertoires in COVID-19. As for the study in general: Acute-phase and convalescent COVID-19 samples originated in the United States, Italy and Spain.

The J segment lost 2 bases and the V segment lost 3 bases, leaving 6 bases of the junction unmatched. The CDR3 covers 15 residues. Germline V lookup: CDR1 SGHAT, CDR2 FQDESV (reference sequence). Authors' analysis steps: Nucleated cell counts were estimated from reference gene primer amplification. The data were produced by immunoSEQ multiplex PCR, yet TCRdb's version contains in-frame clones alone and is incomplete. The DNA gave D and trimming, while V, J and clone size come from that table. The table records over 250,000 clones, approximately 84% of them present only once. The sample comprised peripheral blood. This receptor was taken from a human donor with COVID-19, enrolled during active disease. The donor label of this sample is uncertain. This chain joins TRBV11-1 and TRBJ2-7; TRBD2 agrees at 8 bases. CDR3 residues: CASSFAGGRTYEQYF. The CDR3 DNA reads as TGTGCCAGCAGCTTCGCCGGCGGGAGGACCTACGAGCAGTACTTC. The whole variable domain, remainder taken from reference TRBV11-1 and TRBJ2-7, is EAEVAQSPRYKITEKSQAVAFWCDPISGHATLYWYRQILGQGPELLVQFQDESVVDDSQLPKDRFSAERLKGVDSTLKIQPAELGDSAMYLCASSFAGGRTYEQYFGPGTRLTVT.